The clone carrying this T cell receptor beta chain was seen repeatedly, ten times or more. Its antigen is unidentified. The germline gives CDR1 SGHKS, CDR2 YYEKEE (reference sequence). The germline V and J ends were trimmed by 7 bases and 8 bases, with 15 bases remaining between them. The CDR3 extends over 13 amino acids. Donors, healthy HIV-negative adults, lacked recent acute infections or vaccinations. These data belong to a study of shared clonotypes between healthy human individuals. Study observations and caveats: Lower generation probabilities were found for non-shared clonotypes than for those shared by all four donors. Naive CD4 clonotype sharing across a handful of donors was roughly 5%.

Per the original data handling: Filtering differed since immunoSEQ provided only junctions, with no quality scores. Data came from immunoSEQ multiplex PCR; TCRdb stores just in-frame clones and leaves some out. V, J and clone size derive from that table, while D and trimming were established from the DNA sequence. The sample records about 1 million clones, more than 60% being singletons. The receptor comes from a man aged 18 to 30 in good health. The chain couples TRBV5-5 to TRBJ1-4; D unclear. Sequencing used memory CD4+ T cells sorted from blood. As to subset: CD45RA-negative fraction. CDR3 amino acids: CASLKTIGEKLFF. Written as DNA, the CDR3 is TGTGCCAGCCTAAAGACTATTGGGGAAAAACTGTTTTTT. Combining the CDR3 with reference TRBV5-5 and TRBJ1-4 gives the whole variable domain DAGVTQSPTHLIKTRGQQVTLRCSPISGHKSVSWYQQVLGQGPQFIFQYYEKEERGRGNFPDRFSARQFPNYSSELNVNALLLGDSALYLCASLKTIGEKLFFGSGTQLSVL.